Included here is one TCR beta chain sequence, with context. This clone's antigen is unknown. Being a mouse receptor, it is described with mouse gene labels and germline sequences. The read falls 4 residues short of the CDR3 end, and the missing part is taken from the germline J gene. Libraries came from the immunoSEQ multiplex PCR assay. For TCR sequencing, RNA was extracted from every sample and reverse transcribed into cDNA to serve as template. First-strand cDNA was synthesized with SuperScript III using a 2:1 mix of oligo-dT and random hexamers. A synthetic immune receptor repertoire was used to assess amplification bias, and residual bias was removed computationally. Libraries were sequenced on Illumina HiSeq with 60 bp reads covering the CDR3, read from J toward V. The study's own analysis went as follows. Raw reads were preprocessed for error removal, and CDR3 was defined according to IMGT conventions as running from the conserved cysteine to phenylalanine. Clonality was computed by normalizing Shannon entropy by log2 of the number of productive unique TCRs and subtracting the result from 1. CD4 or CD8 identity of scalp clones was inferred by cross-referencing scalp TCRbeta sequences with sorted blood CD4 and CD8 repertoires. Here the immuneACCESS table is served through TCRdb, limited to in-frame sequences with V and J called. Missing clones are a known gap in these copies; in checked studies unresolved V genes cover under half, and the rest lacks a known reason. The DNA gave D and trimming, while V, J and clone size come from that table. This sample shows about 110,000 clones, and none of them turns up only once. About 18% of the sample is taken by the ten largest.

These data are taken from a study of CD8+ T cells in alopecia areata (dated by TCRdb to 2016 to 2019). Regarding the complete study: Female C3H/HeJ recipients, roughly 6-11 weeks old, were grafted with skin from C3H/HeJ donors with spontaneous alopecia (roughly 6-13 months old). The study used high-throughput TCRbeta sequencing to examine T cell clonal expansion in alopecia areata, in both the C3H/HeJ mouse model and human patients. RNA was extracted with the PAXgene miRNA kit for fixed scalp, the miRNeasy kit for PBMCs, and the RNeasy kit for mouse skin. Scalp clonality was compared among normal scalp (n=4), patchy alopecia areata scalp (n=8), and alopecia totalis/universalis scalp (n=8). immunoSEQ multiplex PCR using 35 Vbeta forward primers and 13 Jbeta reverse primers was used to amplify TCRbeta CDR3 regions. In humans, TCRbeta sequencing was performed on scalp tissue and on sorted CD4+ and CD8+ peripheral blood T cells from healthy controls and from patients with patchy or totalis/universalis alopecia areata.

Reading from cysteine to phenylalanine, the CDR3 counts 14 amino acids. Of the CDR3's DNA, 30 bases were read; they are in frame from base 1. Trimming accounts for 7 bases at V and 0 bases at J, while the number of junction bases matched to no gene is 4. Reading the germline V gene (reference sequence) gives CDR1 NSQYPW and CDR2 LRSPGD. Here is what the overall study found, with its caveats: Shared TCR sequences between patients were less evident than in mice, which may be partly attributable to HLA diversity in the patient population. Lesional scalp, especially in alopecia totalis/universalis, showed higher clonality and more expanded CD8+ clones than normal scalp, suggesting antigenic drive. Unlike mouse skin, where gammadelta T cells dominate, normal human skin contains resident alphabeta T cells that get sequenced too, which complicates analysis of the scalp TCR repertoire.

Sequencing used lesional skin. The sequence is built from TRBV1 and TRBJ2-7; the central 9 bases match TRBD2. This receptor was identified in a C3H/HeJ mouse with alopecia areata. The strain in question carries the MHC haplotype H2-k. The DNA read from the CDR3 is TGCACCTGCACCCTGGGGGGGTTCTCCTAT. The encoded protein is CTCTLGGFSY. The whole CDR3 protein is CTCTLGGFSYEQYF.